The 16 T cell receptor beta chains below come from one sample, sequenced in a study of T cell responses to AZD1222 COVID-19 vaccine. This table comes from immunoSEQ multiplex PCR, and its TCRdb copy is limited to in-frame clones, with some not included. The table has about 120,000 clones, about nine tenths seen once; the top ten hold 2% to 3%. Sequenced here: peripheral blood, sampled 28 days after the second AZD1222 dose. These receptors came from an adult who received the AZD1222 COVID-19 vaccine.

The gene calls are TRBV7-3 and TRBJ2-6, with unresolved D. The CDR3 covers 15 residues. V was pared by 2 bases and J by 0 bases, with 5 bases between. The V gene's germline CDR1 is SGHTA and CDR2 FQGTGA. The chain's CDR3 is CASSLHGSGANVLTF. The CDR3 DNA reads TGTGCCAGCAGCTTACACGGCTCTGGGGCCAACGTCCTGACTTTC.

The chain has TRBV4-3 and TRBJ2-7; D is possibly TRBD2 (5 bases). Trimming shortened V by 0 bases and J by 2 bases, and 11 bases separated the two germline ends. Germline CDR1 is LGHNA and CDR2 is YSLEER. This CDR3 region has 15 residues. CDR3 loop: CASSQDIGVAYEQYF. In DNA, the CDR3 is TGCGCCAGCAGCCAAGATATCGGGGTAGCCTACGAGCAGTACTTC.

The chain joins TRBV27 to TRBJ1-2; 9 bases agree with TRBD1. The germline CDR1 and CDR2 sequences are MNHEY and SMNVEV (reference sequence). The CDR3 contains 17 residues. V gave up 3 bases and J gave up 2 bases; unmatched junction bases: 10. This CDR3 reads CASSFIARQGGNYGYTF. The CDR3, as DNA: TGTGCCAGCAGTTTTATAGCCCGACAGGGGGGAAACTATGGCTACACCTTC.

The V and J genes are TRBV5-1 and TRBJ1-1, with 9 positions matching TRBD1. With 0 bases clipped from V and 3 bases from J, the junction kept 6 bases outside the gene matches. This CDR3 comprises 16 residues. Germline CDR1 and CDR2: SGHRS and YFSETQ. The CDR3 bases are TGCGCCAGCAGCTTGGCGGGACAGGGAGGACACACTGAAGCTTTCTTT. Residues: CASSLAGQGGHTEAFF.

The V and J genes are TRBV5-1 and TRBJ2-7; D unclear. Trimming cost V 5 bases and J 2 bases, with 17 bases left between them. The germline V gene encodes CDR1 SGHRS and CDR2 YFSETQ. The CDR3 has 15 amino acids. CDR3 loop: CASRRGTTTAYEQYF. DNA for the CDR3: TGCGCCAGCAGACGTGGCACCACTACTGCCTACGAGCAGTACTTC.

V is TRBV19 and J is TRBJ1-5; D might be TRBD1 (5 bases). V was trimmed by 3 bases and J by 0 bases, leaving 21 bases between them. The CDR3 covers 19 residues. Germline V lookup: CDR1 LNHDA, CDR2 SQIVND (reference sequence). As DNA, the CDR3 is TGTGCCAGTAGTATGAGAAGGGGAGGGCGAACTTATAGCAATCAGCCCCAGCATTTT. Translating gives CASSMRRGGRTYSNQPQHF.

The chain is built from TRBV11-3 and TRBJ2-1; 10 bases line up with TRBD2. The V gene end was trimmed by 5 bases and the J gene end by 7 bases; junction bases not matched to a gene: 14. CDR1 and CDR2 from the germline V gene are SGHNT and YENEEA. The CDR3 contains 17 residues. CDR3 DNA: TGTGCCAGCAGCCCCTTCCCGACTAGCGGGCACTCAAATGAGCAGTTCTTC. This translates into CASSPFPTSGHSNEQFF. The entire variable domain, with the rest obtained from reference TRBV11-3 and TRBJ2-1, is as follows: EAGVVQSPRYKIIEKKQPVAFWCNPISGHNTLYWYLQNLGQGPELLIRYENEEAVDDSQLPKDRFSAERLKGVDSTLKIQPAELGDSAVYLCASSPFPTSGHSNEQFFGPGTRLTVL.

V usage is TRBV25-1 and J usage is TRBJ2-1; 9 bases are a match to TRBD1. Trimming at V came to 7 bases and at J to 12 bases, leaving 10 bases not matched to a gene. Per germline, CDR1 MGHDK and CDR2 SYGVNS. This CDR3 comprises 13 residues. The CDR3 loop is CASTLGTGYRQFF. The CDR3 DNA reads TGTGCCAGCACCCTAGGGACAGGGTATAGGCAGTTCTTC. Complete variable domain (other parts from reference TRBV25-1 and TRBJ2-1): EADIYQTPRYLVIGTGKKITLECSQTMGHDKMYWYQQDPGMELHLIHYSYGVNSTEKGDLSSESTVSRIRTEHFPLTLESARPSHTSQYLCASTLGTGYRQFFGPGTRLTVL.

The chain couples TRBV6-1 to TRBJ1-4; no clear D. Trimming stripped 2 bases from V and 8 bases from J, with 12 bases between. The CDR3 has 14 residues. Germline lookup yields CDR1 MNHNS and CDR2 SASEGT. CDR3 sequence (DNA): TGTGCCAGCAGTGAATTGGGGATACAGGAAAAACTGTTTTTT. As protein: CASSELGIQEKLFF.

The sample holds a few counts of this clone. This chain links TRBV4-1 with TRBJ2-7; no definite D call. Trimming removed 0 bases at V and 6 bases at J, with 6 bases between. The CDR3 is made up of 12 amino acids. Looked up from germline, CDR1 is MGHRA and CDR2 is YSYEKL. The DNA for the CDR3 is TGCGCCAGCAGCCAAGATCTGCGCGAGCAGTACTTC. This gives the protein CASSQDLREQYF.

About this clone itself: The junction departs from germline at one end; a sequencing error may be responsible. This chain uses TRBV29-1 with TRBJ2-7, with no clear D. This CDR3 region has 11 residues. CDR1 and CDR2 from the germline V gene are SQVTM and ANQGSEA. CDR3 region: CSVEGSYEQYF. The CDR3 nucleotides read TGCAGCGTAGAAGGATCCTACGAGCAGTACTTC.

The gene calls are TRBV28 and TRBJ2-7; D possibly corresponds to TRBD1 (5 bases). The germline gives CDR1 MDHEN, CDR2 SYDVKM. The CDR3 spans 18 residues. V dropped 6 bases and J dropped 3 bases, with 27 bases sitting between them. The CDR3 spells CASRGLGRVGESDYEQYF. CDR3 nucleotide sequence: TGTGCCAGCAGGGGCCTCGGGCGTGTAGGGGAATCCGACTACGAGCAGTACTTC. The complete variable domain, with remaining parts taken from reference TRBV28 and TRBJ2-7, reads DVKVTQSSRYLVKRTGEKVFLECVQDMDHENMFWYRQDPGLGLRLIYFSYDVKMKEKGDIPEGYSVSREKKERFSLILESASTNQTSMYLCASRGLGRVGESDYEQYFGPGTRLTVT.

The chain carries TRBV5-4 and TRBJ1-1, with TRBD1 matching 10 bases. The CDR3 covers 15 residues. V lost 4 bases and J lost 4; bases outside the gene matches: 7. Germline assignment: CDR1 SGHNT and CDR2 YYREEE (reference sequence). The CDR3 reads CASSRDRGTATEAFF. CDR3 nucleotides: TGTGCCAGCAGCCGGGACAGGGGCACGGCCACTGAAGCTTTCTTT.

V is TRBV6-5 and J is TRBJ1-3, with D unresolved. Germline V CDR1 and CDR2: MNHEY, SVGAGI. CDR3 size: 15 residues. The V end was cut by 0 bases, the J end by 0 bases, with 6 bases between. The CDR3 region has the DNA TGTGCCAGCAGTTACTCCCTTGGCTCTGGAAACACCATATATTTT. Residues: CASSYSLGSGNTIYF.

This sequence joins TRBV14 and TRBJ1-1, with D uncertain. There are 13 residues in the CDR3. V was shortened by 3 bases and J by 3 bases, with 8 bases between the two germline ends. Germline assignment: CDR1 SGHDN and CDR2 FVKESK. CDR3 nucleotide sequence: TGTGCCAGCAGCCAGGATATGGACACTGAAGCTTTCTTT. As protein: CASSQDMDTEAFF.

This sequence joins TRBV5-5 and TRBJ2-7; D gene unclear. Germline V gene sequence: CDR1 SGHKS, CDR2 YYEKEE (reference sequence). With 0 bases removed from V and 2 bases from J, the gap between germline ends came to 6 bases. This CDR3 is 13 amino acids long. This chain's CDR3 is CASSLVRTYEQYF. In DNA form, the CDR3 reads TGTGCCAGCAGCTTGGTAAGGACCTACGAGCAGTACTTC.